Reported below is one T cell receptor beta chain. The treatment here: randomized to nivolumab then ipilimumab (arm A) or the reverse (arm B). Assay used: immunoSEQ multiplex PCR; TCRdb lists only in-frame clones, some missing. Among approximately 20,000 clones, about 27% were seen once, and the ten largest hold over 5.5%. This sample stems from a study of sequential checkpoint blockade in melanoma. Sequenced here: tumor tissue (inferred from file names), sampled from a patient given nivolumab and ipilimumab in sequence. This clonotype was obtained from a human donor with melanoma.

CDR3 DNA: TGTGCCAGCAGCTTTCTTCAGGGGGCGAACACCGGGGAGCTGTTTTTT. Translating it yields CASSFLQGANTGELFF. The chain uses TRBV11-3 and TRBJ2-2; 7 bases fit TRBD1. This CDR3 contains 16 residues. V lost 3 bases to trimming and J lost 0 bases; unmatched junction nucleotides: 4. Germline V lookup: CDR1 SGHNT, CDR2 YENEEA.